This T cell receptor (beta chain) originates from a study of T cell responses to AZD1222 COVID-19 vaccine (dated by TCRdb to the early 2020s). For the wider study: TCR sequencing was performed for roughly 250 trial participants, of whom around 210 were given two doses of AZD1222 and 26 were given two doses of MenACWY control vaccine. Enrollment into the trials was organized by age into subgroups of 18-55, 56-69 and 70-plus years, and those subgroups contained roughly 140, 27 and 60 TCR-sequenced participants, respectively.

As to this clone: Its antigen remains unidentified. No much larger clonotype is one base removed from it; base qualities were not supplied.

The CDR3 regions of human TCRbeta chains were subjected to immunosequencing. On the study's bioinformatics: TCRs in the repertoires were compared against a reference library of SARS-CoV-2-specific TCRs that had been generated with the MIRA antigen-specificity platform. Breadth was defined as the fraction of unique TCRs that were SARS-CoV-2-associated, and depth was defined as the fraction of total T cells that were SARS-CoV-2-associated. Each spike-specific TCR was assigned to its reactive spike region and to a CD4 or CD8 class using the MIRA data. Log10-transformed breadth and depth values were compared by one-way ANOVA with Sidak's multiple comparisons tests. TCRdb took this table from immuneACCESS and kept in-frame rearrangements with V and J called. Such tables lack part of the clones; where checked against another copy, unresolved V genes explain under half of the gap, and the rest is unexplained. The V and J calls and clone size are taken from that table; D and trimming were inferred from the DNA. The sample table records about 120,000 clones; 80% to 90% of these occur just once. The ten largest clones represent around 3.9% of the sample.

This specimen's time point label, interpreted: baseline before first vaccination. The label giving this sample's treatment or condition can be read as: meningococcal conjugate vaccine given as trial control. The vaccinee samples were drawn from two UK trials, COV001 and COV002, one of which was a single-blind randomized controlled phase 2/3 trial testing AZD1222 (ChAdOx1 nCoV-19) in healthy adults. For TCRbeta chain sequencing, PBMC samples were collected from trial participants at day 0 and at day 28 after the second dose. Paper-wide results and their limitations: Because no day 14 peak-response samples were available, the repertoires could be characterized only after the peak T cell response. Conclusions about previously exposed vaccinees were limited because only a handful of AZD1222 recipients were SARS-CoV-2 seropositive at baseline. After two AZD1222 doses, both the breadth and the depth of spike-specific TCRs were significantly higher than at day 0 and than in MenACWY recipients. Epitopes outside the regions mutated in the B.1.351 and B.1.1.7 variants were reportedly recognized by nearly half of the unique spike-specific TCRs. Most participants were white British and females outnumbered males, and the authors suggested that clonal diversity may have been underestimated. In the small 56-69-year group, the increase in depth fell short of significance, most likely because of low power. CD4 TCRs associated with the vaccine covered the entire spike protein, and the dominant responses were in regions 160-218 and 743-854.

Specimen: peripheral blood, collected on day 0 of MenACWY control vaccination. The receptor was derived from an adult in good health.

The DNA sequence is TGTGCCAGCAGCGGGGGGCGGGGGTCCTTGGATACGCAGTATTTT. The resulting protein is CASSGGRGSLDTQYF. Recombination connected TRBV11-2 to TRBJ2-3, with a tentative D gene TRBD2 over 7 matching bases. The CDR3 runs 15 amino acids, cysteine and phenylalanine included. The CDR3 DNA has 45 bases and is translated from base 1. V is reduced by 5 bases and J by 6 bases, leaving a spacing of 18 bases between them. Based on the germline V gene, the CDR1 and CDR2 sequences are SGHAT and FQNNGV.